This T cell receptor beta chain emerged from a study of T cell changes during pregnancy in multiple sclerosis. TCRdb keeps only in-frame clones here, not all; method: immunoSEQ multiplex PCR. The table records 40,000 to 45,000 clones, 90% to 95% of them present only once. The germline CDR1 and CDR2 sequences are SGHVS and FNYEAQ. This CDR3 has 14 residues. V shed 5 bases and J shed 2 bases, with 10 bases lying between them. Sequenced material: CD4+ T cells from peripheral blood mononuclear cells, taken before pregnancy. The clonotype originates from a female donor with multiple sclerosis, enrolled in a pregnancy study. The chain employs TRBV7-6 and TRBJ1-5, with a tentative D call TRBD1 (6 bases). CDR3 region: CASSPQGRNQPQHF. The DNA for the CDR3 is TGTGCCAGCAGCCCACAGGGACGCAATCAGCCCCAGCATTTT.